The sequence of this T cell receptor (beta chain) was determined in a study of CD8+ T cells in alopecia areata. The study, taken as a whole, reports: Many of the expanded lesional clones endured in scalp and blood while on tofacitinib.

Extracted from the samples, RNA was reverse transcribed into cDNA to serve as the sequencing template. Libraries were prepared by immunoSEQ multiplex PCR; TCRdb keeps only in-frame clonotypes and omits some of them. Of some 190,000 clones listed, around 64% are singletons. Specified treatment: oral pan-JAK inhibitor, 5-10 mg twice daily. To note about this clone: No antigen is known for it.

The sample here was CD4+ T cells sorted from blood, taken between weeks 47 and 50, from a patient treated with tofacitinib. The clonotype was recovered from a human donor with alopecia areata.

As DNA, the CDR3 is TGCAGCGTTGCCCCATCCGGGACAGCGAGCTCCTACGAGCAGTACTTC. Residues: CSVAPSGTASSYEQYF. The chain employs TRBV29-1 and TRBJ2-7; 7 positions agree with TRBD1. The CDR3 contains 16 residues. CDR1 and CDR2 from the germline V gene are SQVTM and ANQGSEA. J lost 0 bases, V lost 4 bases, and 12 bases had no gene match.